This T cell receptor beta chain came from a study of identifying expanded T cells in peripheral blood. Using immunoSEQ multiplex PCR, the repertoire was profiled, and TCRdb retains in-frame clones only, with some absent. The data hold some 100,000 clones, with 88% observed a single time. Study conclusions and caveats: Variance in clone template counts between approximately two-week samples significantly increased with total template count across all healthy donors. Over two and four weeks, about 15 and 19 clones changed, versus around 1.3 between replicates.

A word on this clone: What it recognizes is unknown.

Healthy donors had no documented immune events, such as infections, while sampled. Sequencing was done on a sample of blood. The TCR comes from a person aged 18-70 years in good health.

The CDR3 coding sequence is TGTGCCAGCACTTCGGTAGGGTTGGGCAATGAGCAGTTCTTC. The encoded protein is CASTSVGLGNEQFF. V is TRBV2 and J is TRBJ2-1; D is undetermined. Between the trimmed V and J ends, which lost 7 bases and 6 bases, there was a span of 16 bases. This CDR3 is 14 amino acids long. Looked up from germline, CDR1 is SNHLY and CDR2 is FYNNEI. The full variable domain, its missing parts supplied by reference TRBV2 and TRBJ2-1, is EPEVTQTPSHQVTQMGQEVILRCVPISNHLYFYWYRQILGQKVEFLVSFYNNEISEKSEIFDDQFSVERPDGSNFTLKIRSTKLEDSAMYFCASTSVGLGNEQFFGPGTRLTVL.